The source of this TCR beta chain is a study of blood T cell repertoires in COVID-19. Study background: Sources were T cells, B-cell-depleted T cells, or PBMCs; the material itself was cDNA or gDNA.

The J segment lost 5 bases and the V segment lost 4 bases, leaving 6 bases of the junction unmatched. Per germline, CDR1 SGDLS and CDR2 YYNGEE. The CDR3 loop spans 15 amino acids. The table came from immunoSEQ multiplex PCR; TCRdb's copy has only in-frame clones and leaves some out. This table holds around 110,000 clones, 90% found once. This clonotype was obtained from a human donor with active COVID-19. The donor label of this sample is uncertain. Sequencing input: peripheral blood. The gene calls are TRBV9 and TRBJ1-6; TRBD1 matches 7 bases. The CDR3 loop is CASSPGGTDNSPLHF. CDR3 in DNA: TGTGCCAGCAGCCCAGGGGGAACGGATAATTCACCCCTCCACTTT. The whole variable domain, remainder taken from reference TRBV9 and TRBJ1-6, is DSGVTQTPKHLITATGQRVTLRCSPRSGDLSVYWYQQSLDQGLQFLIQYYNGEERAKGNILERFSAQQFPDLHSELNLSSLELGDSALYFCASSPGGTDNSPLHFGNGTRLTVT.